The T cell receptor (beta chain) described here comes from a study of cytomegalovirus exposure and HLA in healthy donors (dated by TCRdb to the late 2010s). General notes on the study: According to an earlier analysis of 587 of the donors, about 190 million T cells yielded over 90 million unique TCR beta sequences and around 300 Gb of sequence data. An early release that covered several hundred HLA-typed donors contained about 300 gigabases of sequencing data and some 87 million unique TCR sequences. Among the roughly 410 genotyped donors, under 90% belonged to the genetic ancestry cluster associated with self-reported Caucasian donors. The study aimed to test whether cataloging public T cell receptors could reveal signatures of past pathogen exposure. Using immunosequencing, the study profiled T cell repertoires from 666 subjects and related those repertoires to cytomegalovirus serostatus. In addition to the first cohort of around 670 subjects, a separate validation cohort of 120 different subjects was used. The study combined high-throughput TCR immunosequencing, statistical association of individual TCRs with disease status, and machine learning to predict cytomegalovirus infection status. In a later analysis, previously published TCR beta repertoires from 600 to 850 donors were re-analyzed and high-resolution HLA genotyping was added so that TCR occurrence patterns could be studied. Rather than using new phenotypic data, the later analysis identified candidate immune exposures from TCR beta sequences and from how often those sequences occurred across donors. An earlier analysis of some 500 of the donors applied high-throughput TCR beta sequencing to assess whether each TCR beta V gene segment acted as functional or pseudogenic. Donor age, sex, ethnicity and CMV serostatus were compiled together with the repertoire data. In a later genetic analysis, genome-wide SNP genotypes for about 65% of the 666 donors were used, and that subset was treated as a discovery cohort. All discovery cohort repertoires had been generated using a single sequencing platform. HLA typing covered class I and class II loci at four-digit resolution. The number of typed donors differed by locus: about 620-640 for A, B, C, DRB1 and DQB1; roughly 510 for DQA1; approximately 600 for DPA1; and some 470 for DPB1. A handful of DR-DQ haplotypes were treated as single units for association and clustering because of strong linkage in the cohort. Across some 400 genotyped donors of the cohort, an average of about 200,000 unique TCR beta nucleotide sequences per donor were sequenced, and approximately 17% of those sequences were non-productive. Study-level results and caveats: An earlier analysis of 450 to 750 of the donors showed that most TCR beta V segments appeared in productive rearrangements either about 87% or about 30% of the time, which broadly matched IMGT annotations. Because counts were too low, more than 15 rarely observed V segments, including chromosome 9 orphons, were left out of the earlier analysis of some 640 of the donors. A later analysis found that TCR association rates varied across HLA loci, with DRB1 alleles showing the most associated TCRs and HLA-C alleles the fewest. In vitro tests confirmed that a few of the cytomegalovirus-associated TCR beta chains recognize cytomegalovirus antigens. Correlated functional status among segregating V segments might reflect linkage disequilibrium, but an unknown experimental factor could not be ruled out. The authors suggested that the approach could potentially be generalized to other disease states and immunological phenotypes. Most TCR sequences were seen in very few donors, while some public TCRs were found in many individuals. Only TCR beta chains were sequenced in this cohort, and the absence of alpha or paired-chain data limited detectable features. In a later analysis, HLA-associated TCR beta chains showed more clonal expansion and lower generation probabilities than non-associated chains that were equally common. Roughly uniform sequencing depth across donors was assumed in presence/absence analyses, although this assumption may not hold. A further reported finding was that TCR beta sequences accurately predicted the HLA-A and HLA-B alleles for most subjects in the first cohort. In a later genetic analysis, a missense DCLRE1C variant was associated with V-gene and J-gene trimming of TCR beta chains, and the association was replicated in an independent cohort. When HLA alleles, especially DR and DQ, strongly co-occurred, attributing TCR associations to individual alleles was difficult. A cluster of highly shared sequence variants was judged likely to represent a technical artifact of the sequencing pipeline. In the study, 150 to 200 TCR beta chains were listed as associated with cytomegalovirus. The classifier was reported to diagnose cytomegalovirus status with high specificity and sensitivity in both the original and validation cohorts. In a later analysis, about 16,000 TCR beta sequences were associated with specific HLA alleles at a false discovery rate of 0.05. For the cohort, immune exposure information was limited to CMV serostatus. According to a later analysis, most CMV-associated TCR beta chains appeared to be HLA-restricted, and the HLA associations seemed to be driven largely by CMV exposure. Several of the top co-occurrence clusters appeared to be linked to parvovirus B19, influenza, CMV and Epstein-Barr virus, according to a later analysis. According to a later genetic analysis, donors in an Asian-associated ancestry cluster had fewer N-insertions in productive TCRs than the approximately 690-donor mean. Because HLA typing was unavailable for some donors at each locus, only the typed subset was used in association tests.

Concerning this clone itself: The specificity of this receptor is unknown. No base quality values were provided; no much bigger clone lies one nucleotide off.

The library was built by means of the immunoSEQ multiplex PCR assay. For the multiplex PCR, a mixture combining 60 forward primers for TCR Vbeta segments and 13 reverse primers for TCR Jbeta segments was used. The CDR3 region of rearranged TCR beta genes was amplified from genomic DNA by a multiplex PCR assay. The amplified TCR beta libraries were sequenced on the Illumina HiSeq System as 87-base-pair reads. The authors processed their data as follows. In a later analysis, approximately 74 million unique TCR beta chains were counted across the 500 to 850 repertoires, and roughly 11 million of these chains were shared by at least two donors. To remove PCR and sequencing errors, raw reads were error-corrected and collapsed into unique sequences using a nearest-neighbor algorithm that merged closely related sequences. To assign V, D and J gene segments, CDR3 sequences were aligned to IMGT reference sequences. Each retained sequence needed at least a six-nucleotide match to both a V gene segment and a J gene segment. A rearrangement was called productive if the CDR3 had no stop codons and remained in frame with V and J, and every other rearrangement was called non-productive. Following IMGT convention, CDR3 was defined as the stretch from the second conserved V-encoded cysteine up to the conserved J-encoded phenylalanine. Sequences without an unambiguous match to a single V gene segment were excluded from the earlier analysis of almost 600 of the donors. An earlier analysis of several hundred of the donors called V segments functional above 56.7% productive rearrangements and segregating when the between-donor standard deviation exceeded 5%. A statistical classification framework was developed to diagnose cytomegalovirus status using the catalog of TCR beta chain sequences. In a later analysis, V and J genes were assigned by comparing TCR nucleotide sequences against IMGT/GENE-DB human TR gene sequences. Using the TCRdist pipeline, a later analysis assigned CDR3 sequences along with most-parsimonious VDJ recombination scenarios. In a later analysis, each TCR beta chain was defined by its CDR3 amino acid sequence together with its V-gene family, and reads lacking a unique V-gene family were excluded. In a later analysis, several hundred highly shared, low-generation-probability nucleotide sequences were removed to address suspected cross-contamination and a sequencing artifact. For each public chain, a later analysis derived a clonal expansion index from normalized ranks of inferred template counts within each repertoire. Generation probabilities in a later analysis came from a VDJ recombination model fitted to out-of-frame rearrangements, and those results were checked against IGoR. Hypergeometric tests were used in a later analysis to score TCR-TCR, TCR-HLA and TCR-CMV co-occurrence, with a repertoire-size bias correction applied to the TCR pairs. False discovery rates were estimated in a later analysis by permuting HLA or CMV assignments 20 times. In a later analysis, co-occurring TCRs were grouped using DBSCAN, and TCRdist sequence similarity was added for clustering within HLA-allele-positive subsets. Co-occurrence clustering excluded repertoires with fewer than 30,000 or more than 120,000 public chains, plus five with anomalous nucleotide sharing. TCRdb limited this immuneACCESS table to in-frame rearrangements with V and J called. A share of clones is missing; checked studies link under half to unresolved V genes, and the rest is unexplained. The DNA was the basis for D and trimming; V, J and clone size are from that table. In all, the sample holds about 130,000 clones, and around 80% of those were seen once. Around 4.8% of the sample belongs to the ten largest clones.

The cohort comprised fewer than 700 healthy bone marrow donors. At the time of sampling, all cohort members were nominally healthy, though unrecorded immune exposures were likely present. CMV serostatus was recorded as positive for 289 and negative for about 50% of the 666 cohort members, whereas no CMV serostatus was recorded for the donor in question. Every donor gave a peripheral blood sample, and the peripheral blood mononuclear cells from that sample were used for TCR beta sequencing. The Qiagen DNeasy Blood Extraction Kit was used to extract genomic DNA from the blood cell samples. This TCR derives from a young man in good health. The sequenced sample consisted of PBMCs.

The CDR3 here reads CASSPQPGGSPPYEQYF. In nucleotides, the sequence is TGTGCCAGCAGCCCACAACCGGGAGGGAGCCCTCCCTACGAGCAGTACTTC. The chain employs TRBV7-6 and TRBJ2-7; the central 8 bases match TRBD2. Per the germline V gene, SGHVS is the CDR1 and FNYEAQ is the CDR2. Including cysteine and phenylalanine, the CDR3 has 17 amino acids. This entry keeps only the CDR3 DNA: 51 bases, framed from base 1. Here V drops 5 bases and J drops 2 bases, and the junction holds 14 bases not matched to any gene.